This paragraph covers one T cell receptor beta chain sequence. Germline V gene sequence: CDR1 MGHRA, CDR2 YSYEKL. J was trimmed by 5 bases and V by 0 bases; bases with no gene match: 3. The CDR3 is 15 residues long. In the source study's methods: Nucleated cell number was recorded as an estimate derived from reference gene primer amplification. Profiling relied on immunoSEQ multiplex PCR, and the TCRdb table lists in-frame clones only, not all of them. Clone size and V and J calls were adopted from that table, with D and trimming inferred from the DNA. The data hold roughly 200,000 clones, with 87% observed a single time. The sample is drawn from a study of blood T cell repertoires in COVID-19.

The rearrangement links TRBV4-1 to TRBJ1-5; 8 bases match TRBD1. The receptor was derived from a man aged 55 to 69 with active or convalescent COVID-19. Source material: peripheral blood. The CDR3 is CASSQDSGGHQPQHF. The CDR3 coding sequence is TGCGCCAGCAGCCAAGATTCAGGGGGCCATCAGCCCCAGCATTTT.